Described below is a single TCR beta chain sequence and its context. Antigen: not known. Construction of the TCRbeta library involved unique molecular identifiers. TCRdb recomputed calls from the PCR reads with MiXCR, one row per CDR3 protein. Of some 840,000 distinct CDR3 sequences in the sample, about 15% were seen once. This sample is drawn from a study of T-cell reconstitution after alpha-beta-depleted transplantation in children. Study-level results: At around two months after transplant, the alpha-beta T cells were reportedly derived from several hundred expanded clones that came from non-depleted graft cells. Certain patients had high TCRbeta diversity at day 60, and it came from recipient T cells and thymic progenitors that survived.

The CDR3 sequence is 17 residues long. The V end lost 2 bases, the J end lost 0 bases, and 14 bases lay between the germline ends. CDR1 and CDR2 from the germline V gene are LGHNT and FRNRAP. The clonotype comes from a male patient aged 10-17 years who had a stem cell transplant for acute lymphoblastic leukemia, so the T cells may come from the graft donor. The V and J genes are TRBV12-5 and TRBJ2-4, with D perhaps assigned TRBD1 or TRBD2 (6 bases each). Sequences were derived from PBMCs, mostly from graft donor cells, sampled 360 days after TCRalphabeta/CD19-depleted stem cell transplant. Here the CDR3 reads CASGLHPGALAKNIQYF. CDR3 in DNA: TGTGCTAGTGGTTTGCACCCGGGGGCTCTAGCCAAAAACATTCAGTACTTC. Drawing the rest from reference TRBV12-5 and TRBJ2-4, the complete variable domain is DARVTQTPRHKVTEMGQEVTMRCQPILGHNTVFWYRQTMMQGLELLAYFRNRAPLDDSGMPKDRFSAEMPDATLATLKIQPSEPRDSAVYFCASGLHPGALAKNIQYFGAGTRLSVL.